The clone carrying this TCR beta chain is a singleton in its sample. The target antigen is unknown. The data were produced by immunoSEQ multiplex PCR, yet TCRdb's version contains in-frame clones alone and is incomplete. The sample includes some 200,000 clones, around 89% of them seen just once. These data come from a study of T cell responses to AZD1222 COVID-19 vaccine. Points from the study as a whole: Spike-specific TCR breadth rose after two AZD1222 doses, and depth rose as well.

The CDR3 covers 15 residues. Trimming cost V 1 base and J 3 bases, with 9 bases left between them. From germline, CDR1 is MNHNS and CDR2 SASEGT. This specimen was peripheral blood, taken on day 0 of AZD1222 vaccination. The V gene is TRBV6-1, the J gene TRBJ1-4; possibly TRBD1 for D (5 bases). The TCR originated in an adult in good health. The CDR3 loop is CASSEVAGSNEKLFF. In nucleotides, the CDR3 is TGTGCCAGCAGTGAAGTCGCAGGGTCTAATGAAAAACTGTTTTTT.